Following are 17 T cell receptor beta chains from one sample sequenced in a study of cytomegalovirus exposure and HLA in healthy donors. The PCR contained 60 Vbeta and 13 Jbeta primers. Profiling relied on immunoSEQ multiplex PCR, and the TCRdb table lists in-frame clones only, not all of them. Of roughly 100,000 clones listed, approximately 74% are singletons. Sequenced input: PBMCs. Receptors were obtained from a woman aged 40 to 50 in good health and CMV-seronegative.

The chain has TRBV7-8 and TRBJ2-1, with 13 bases matching TRBD2. J gave up 7 bases and V 4 bases, and 16 bases lay outside the gene matches. Germline values: CDR1 SGHVS, CDR2 FQNEAQ. The CDR3 loop spans 19 amino acids. The CDR3 coding sequence is TGTGCCAGCAGCTCCCCGGGACTAGCGGGGCCCCGACCCAAGAATGAGCAGTTCTTC. This encodes CASSSPGLAGPRPKNEQFF.

The CDR3 sequence is CASPESGQGYGYTF. As DNA, the CDR3 is TGTGCCAGCCCCGAGTCAGGTCAGGGCTATGGCTACACCTTC. The gene calls are TRBV2 and TRBJ1-2; possible D gene TRBD1, 5 bases. The germline gives CDR1 SNHLY, CDR2 FYNNEI. Between the trimmed V and J ends, which lost 8 bases and 4 bases, there was a span of 17 bases. The CDR3 is made up of 14 amino acids.

Turning to this clone: At one end, the junction sequence differs from germline, possibly due to a read error. The chain employs TRBV10-2 and TRBJ2-2, with a weak D call TRBD2 (7 bases). CDR1 and CDR2 (germline): WSHSY, SAAADI. The CDR3 covers 14 residues. In DNA form, the CDR3 reads TGCGCCAGCGGCGGGGGACAAATCACCGGGGGGCTGTTTTTT. This codes for CASGGGQITGGLFF.

The V call is TRBV18, the J call TRBJ2-1, with D perhaps TRBD1 (6 bases). Germline CDR1 and CDR2: KGHSH and LQKENI. The V and J ends lost 8 bases and 8 bases respectively, with 19 bases between them. The CDR3 sequence is 14 residues long. The CDR3 protein is CASERAGVRDEQFF. CDR3 nucleotides: TGTGCCAGCGAAAGGGCAGGGGTACGGGATGAGCAGTTCTTC.

The chain employs TRBV15 and TRBJ2-7; 7 positions agree with TRBD1. Trimming removed 0 bases from V and 6 bases from J; junction bases left unmatched: 2. Germline assignment: CDR1 LNHNV and CDR2 YYDKDF (reference sequence). The CDR3 loop spans 13 amino acids. CDR3 protein: CATSRDRGFEQYF. CDR3 DNA sequence: TGTGCCACCAGCAGAGACAGGGGGTTCGAGCAGTACTTC.

V is TRBV10-2 and J is TRBJ1-1; TRBD1 is a possible D gene (5 bases). Germline CDR1 WSHSY, CDR2 SAAADI. CDR3 length: 14 amino acids. Trimming cost V 8 bases and J 2 bases, with 15 bases left between them. As DNA, the CDR3 is TGCGCCAGCGCGGTTAGGGGCGTAAACACTGAAGCTTTCTTT. The encoded protein is CASAVRGVNTEAFF.

The table lists this clone with a few counts. This sequence joins TRBV6-1 and TRBJ2-1; D not certain. V lost 2 bases, J lost 1 base, and 9 bases lay in between. The CDR3 is 15 amino acids. From germline, CDR1 is MNHNS and CDR2 SASEGT. In DNA, the CDR3 is TGTGCCAGCAGTGAAATGAGTTCTTCCTACAATGAGCAGTTCTTC. As protein: CASSEMSSSYNEQFF.

The rearrangement joins TRBV6-5 to TRBJ2-5, with 9 bases aligning to TRBD2. The CDR3 length is 16 residues. Losses at the gene ends were 4 bases for V and 1 base for J; bases not matched to a gene: 7. Per germline, CDR1 MNHEY and CDR2 SVGAGI. This chain's CDR3 is CASSFRRGGTQETQYF. Written as DNA, the CDR3 is TGTGCCAGCAGTTTCCGGCGGGGGGGGACCCAAGAGACCCAGTACTTC.

In this sample, this clone turned up a few times. This chain uses TRBV6-1 with TRBJ2-3, with D perhaps TRBD2 (6 bases). CDR1 and CDR2 from the germline V gene are MNHNS and SASEGT. This CDR3 comprises 14 residues. Trimming took off 4 bases at V and 4 bases at J, with 12 bases between the two ends. The CDR3 loop is CASSAGRGADTQYF. As DNA, the CDR3 is TGTGCCAGCAGTGCGGGGCGGGGCGCAGATACGCAGTATTTT.

The chain links TRBV6-5 to TRBJ1-2, with TRBD1 identical over 12 bases. Germline-derived CDR1 and CDR2 are MNHEY and SVGAGI. The V segment lost 4 bases and the J segment 8 bases; nucleotides outside the gene matches: 8. The CDR3 has 15 amino acids. Here the CDR3 DNA reads TGTGCCAGCAGTTCCCGGGACAGGGGGCCGGGCGGCTACACCTTC. Protein: CASSSRDRGPGGYTF.

This clone has a handful of counts. The chain uses TRBV5-5 and TRBJ1-5, with TRBD1 as a possible D gene (6 bases). Looked up from germline, CDR1 is SGHKS and CDR2 is YYEKEE (reference sequence). V was trimmed by 5 bases and J by 2 bases, leaving 11 bases between them. The CDR3 loop spans 14 amino acids. In nucleotides, the CDR3 is TGTGCCAGCAGGCCAGGGGTGGGCAATCAGCCCCAGCATTTT. Translating it yields CASRPGVGNQPQHF.

Concerning this clone itself: Other nucleotide sequences in the sample specify the same CDR3. The chain employs TRBV9 and TRBJ2-7; 12 bases align to TRBD2. This CDR3 is 16 amino acids long. CDR1 and CDR2 from the germline V gene are SGDLS and YYNGEE. V trimming: 0 bases; J trimming: 2 bases; junction bases outside the gene matches: 3. CDR3 nucleotide sequence: TGTGCCAGCAGCGTAGGCCTAGCGGGGGGGACCTACGAGCAGTACTTC. It is translated as CASSVGLAGGTYEQYF.

The J gene is TRBJ1-4, the V gene TRBV28; 9 nucleotides line up with TRBD1. V shed 5 bases and J 4 bases; nucleotides not matched to a gene: 2. Germline V gene lookup returns CDR1 MDHEN and CDR2 SYDVKM. The CDR3 has 14 residues. CDR3 DNA sequence: TGTGCCAGCAGTCCGGACAGGGGTAATGAAAAACTGTTTTTT. It yields the protein CASSPDRGNEKLFF.

This chain uses TRBV5-1 with TRBJ2-5; TRBD2 matches 7 bases. The CDR3 sequence is 16 residues long. CDR1 and CDR2 (germline): SGHRS, YFSETQ. With V trimmed by 0 bases and J by 2 bases, 7 bases remained unmatched. DNA of the CDR3: TGCGCCAGCAGCTTGGGGGTCGGGGAGGGACAAGAGACCCAGTACTTC. It yields the protein CASSLGVGEGQETQYF.

The chain combines TRBV10-3 with TRBJ2-7; 10 bases match TRBD1. Germline V CDR1 and CDR2: ENHRY, SYGVKD. The CDR3 spans 17 residues. V dropped 0 bases and J dropped 3; count of bases not matched to a gene: 8. The CDR3 nucleotides read TGTGCCATCAGTGAGTCTCCTCCGGGGACAGGGGACTACGAGCAGTACTTC. Its translation is CAISESPPGTGDYEQYF.

The chain carries TRBV16 and TRBJ2-7; D perhaps matches TRBD1 (5 bases). In germline, CDR1 is KGHSY, CDR2 FQNENV. The CDR3 extends over 13 amino acids. Trimming pared 3 bases from V and 3 bases from J, leaving 9 bases between. In nucleotides, the CDR3 is TGTGCCAGCAGCCAGAGCAGGGTCTACGAGCAGTACTTC. This encodes CASSQSRVYEQYF.

This rearrangement joins TRBV15 to TRBJ2-1; D is ambiguous. CDR1 and CDR2 (germline): LNHNV, YYDKDF (reference sequence). This CDR3 spans 14 amino acids. Trimming cost V 2 bases and J 6 bases, with 11 bases left between them. The CDR3 is CATSRQKDPNEQFF. As DNA, the CDR3 is TGTGCCACCAGCAGACAGAAAGATCCCAATGAGCAGTTCTTC. The entire variable domain, with the rest obtained from reference TRBV15 and TRBJ2-1, is as follows: DAMVIQNPRYQVTQFGKPVTLSCSQTLNHNVMYWYQQKSSQAPKLLFHYYDKDFNNEADTPDNFQSRRPNTSFCFLDIRSPGLGDTAMYLCATSRQKDPNEQFFGPGTRLTVL.